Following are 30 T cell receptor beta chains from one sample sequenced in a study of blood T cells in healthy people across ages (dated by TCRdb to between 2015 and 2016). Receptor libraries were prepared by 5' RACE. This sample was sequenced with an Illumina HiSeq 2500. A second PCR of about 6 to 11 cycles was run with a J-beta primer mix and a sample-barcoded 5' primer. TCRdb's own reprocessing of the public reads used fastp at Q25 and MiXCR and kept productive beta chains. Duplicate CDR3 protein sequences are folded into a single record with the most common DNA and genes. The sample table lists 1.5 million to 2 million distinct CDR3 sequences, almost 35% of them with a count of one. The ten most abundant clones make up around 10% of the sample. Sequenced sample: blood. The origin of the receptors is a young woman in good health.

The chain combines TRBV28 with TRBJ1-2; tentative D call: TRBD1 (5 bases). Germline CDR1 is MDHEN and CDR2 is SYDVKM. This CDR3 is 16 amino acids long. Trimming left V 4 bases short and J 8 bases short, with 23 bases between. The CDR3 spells CASSYLAQGQISGYTF. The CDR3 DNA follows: TGTGCCAGCAGTTACCTAGCCCAGGGCCAGATATCGGGCTACACCTTC.

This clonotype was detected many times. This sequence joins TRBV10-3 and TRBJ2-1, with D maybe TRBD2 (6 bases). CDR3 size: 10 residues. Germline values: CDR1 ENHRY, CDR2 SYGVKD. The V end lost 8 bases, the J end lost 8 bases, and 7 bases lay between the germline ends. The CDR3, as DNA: TGTGCCATCGGGGAGGATGAGCAGTTCTTC. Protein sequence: CAIGEDEQFF.

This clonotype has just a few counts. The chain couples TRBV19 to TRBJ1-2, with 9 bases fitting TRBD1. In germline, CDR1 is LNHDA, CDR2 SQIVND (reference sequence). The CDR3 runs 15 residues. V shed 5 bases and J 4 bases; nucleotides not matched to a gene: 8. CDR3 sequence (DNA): TGTGCCAGTAGTCCGGGACAGGGAGGAGGCTATGGCTACACCTTC. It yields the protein CASSPGQGGGYGYTF.

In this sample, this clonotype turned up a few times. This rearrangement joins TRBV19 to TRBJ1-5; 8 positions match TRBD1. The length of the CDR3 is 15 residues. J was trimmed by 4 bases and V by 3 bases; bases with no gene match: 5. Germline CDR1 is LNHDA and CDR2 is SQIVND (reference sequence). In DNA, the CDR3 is TGTGCCAGTAGTATCGGCGGACAGGGTAATCAGCCCCAGCATTTT. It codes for CASSIGGQGNQPQHF.

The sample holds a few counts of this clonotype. CDR3 DNA sequence: TGCGCCAGCAGCCAACCGCGGACGGAGAGCTCCTACAATGAGCAGTTCTTC. Its protein is CASSQPRTESSYNEQFF. The chain links TRBV4-1 to TRBJ2-1; D ambiguous. The germline V gene has CDR1 MGHRA and CDR2 YSYEKL. Deletions cut 2 bases from V and 0 bases from J, with 14 bases between. This CDR3 region has 17 residues.

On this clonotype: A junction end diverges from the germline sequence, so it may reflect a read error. CDR3 amino acids: CACSQRADNYGYTF. Here the CDR3 DNA reads TGTGCCTGCAGCCAAAGGGCAGACAATTATGGCTACACCTTC. The chain recombines TRBV7-9 with TRBJ1-2; D gene uncertain. The length of the CDR3 is 14 residues. Germline lookup yields CDR1 SEHNR and CDR2 FQNEAQ (reference sequence).

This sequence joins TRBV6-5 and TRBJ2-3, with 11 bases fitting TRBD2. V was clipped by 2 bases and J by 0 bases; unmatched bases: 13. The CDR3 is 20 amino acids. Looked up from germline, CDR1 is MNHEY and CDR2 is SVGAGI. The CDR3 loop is CASSYVGLAEGDTSTDTQYF. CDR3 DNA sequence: TGTGCCAGCAGTTACGTGGGACTAGCGGAGGGGGATACTAGCACAGATACGCAGTATTTT.

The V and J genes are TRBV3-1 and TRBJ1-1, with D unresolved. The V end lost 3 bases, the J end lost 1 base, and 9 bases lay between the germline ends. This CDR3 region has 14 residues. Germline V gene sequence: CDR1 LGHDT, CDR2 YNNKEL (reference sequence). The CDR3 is CASSHGNKNTEAFF. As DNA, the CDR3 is TGTGCCAGCAGCCACGGGAATAAGAACACTGAAGCTTTCTTT.

CDR3 coding DNA: TGCAGTGCAGACCCGGGGATTAGCGGGGGGGAGGAAGATACGCAGTATTTT. This sequence encodes CSADPGISGGEEDTQYF. The chain combines TRBV20-1 with TRBJ2-3, with 11 positions matching TRBD2. The CDR3 runs to 17 residues. The germline V gene encodes CDR1 DFQATT and CDR2 SNEGSKA (reference sequence). The J segment lost 5 bases and the V segment lost 6 bases, leaving 16 bases of the junction unmatched.

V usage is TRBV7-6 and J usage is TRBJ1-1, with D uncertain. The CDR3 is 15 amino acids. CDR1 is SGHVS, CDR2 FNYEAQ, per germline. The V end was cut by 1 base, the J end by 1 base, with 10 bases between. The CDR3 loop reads CASSLVGSANTEAFF. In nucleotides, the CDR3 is TGTGCCAGCAGCTTAGTCGGCAGCGCGAACACTGAAGCTTTCTTT.

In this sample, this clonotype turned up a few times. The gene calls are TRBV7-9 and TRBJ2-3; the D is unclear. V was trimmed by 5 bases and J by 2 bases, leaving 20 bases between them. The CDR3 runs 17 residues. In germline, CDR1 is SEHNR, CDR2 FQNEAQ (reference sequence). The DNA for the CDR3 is TGTGCCAGCAGCCCCCAGTCGAGGCGACAACTCACAGATACGCAGTATTTT. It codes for CASSPQSRRQLTDTQYF.

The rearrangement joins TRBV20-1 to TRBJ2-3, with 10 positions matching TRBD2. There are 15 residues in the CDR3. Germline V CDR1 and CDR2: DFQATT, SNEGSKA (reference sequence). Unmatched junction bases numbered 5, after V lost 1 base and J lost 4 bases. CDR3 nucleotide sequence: TGCAGTGCTAGAGGGGCGGGGACTAGCGCAGATACGCAGTATTTT. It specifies CSARGAGTSADTQYF.

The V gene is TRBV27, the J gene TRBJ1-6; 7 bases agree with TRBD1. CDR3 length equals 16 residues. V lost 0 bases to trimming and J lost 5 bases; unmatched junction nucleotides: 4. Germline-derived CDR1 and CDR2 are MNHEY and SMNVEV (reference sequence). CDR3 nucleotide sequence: TGTGCCAGCAGTTTATCACGGGACAGTAATAATTCACCCCTCCACTTT. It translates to CASSLSRDSNNSPLHF.

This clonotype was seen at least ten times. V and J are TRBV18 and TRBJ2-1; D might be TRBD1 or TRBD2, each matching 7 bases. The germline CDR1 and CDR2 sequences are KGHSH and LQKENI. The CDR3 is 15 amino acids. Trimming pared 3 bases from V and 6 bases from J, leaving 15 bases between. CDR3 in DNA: TGTGCCAGCTCACCCCAGGGGGGGGTTGGCAATGAGCAGTTCTTC. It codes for CASSPQGGVGNEQFF.

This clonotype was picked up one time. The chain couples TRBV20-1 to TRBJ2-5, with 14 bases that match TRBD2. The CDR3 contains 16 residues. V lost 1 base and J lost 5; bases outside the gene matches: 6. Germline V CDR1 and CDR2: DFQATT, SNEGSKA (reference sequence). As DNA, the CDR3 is TGCAGTGCTAGAGTTCTTAGGACTAGCGGGAGGGAGACCCAGTACTTC. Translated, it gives CSARVLRTSGRETQYF.

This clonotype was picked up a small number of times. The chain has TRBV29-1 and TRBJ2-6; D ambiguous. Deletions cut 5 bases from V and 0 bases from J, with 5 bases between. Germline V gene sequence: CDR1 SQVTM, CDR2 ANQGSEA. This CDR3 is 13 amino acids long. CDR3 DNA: TGCAGCGTTCGAGACTCTGGGGCCAACGTCCTGACTTTC. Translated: CSVRDSGANVLTF.

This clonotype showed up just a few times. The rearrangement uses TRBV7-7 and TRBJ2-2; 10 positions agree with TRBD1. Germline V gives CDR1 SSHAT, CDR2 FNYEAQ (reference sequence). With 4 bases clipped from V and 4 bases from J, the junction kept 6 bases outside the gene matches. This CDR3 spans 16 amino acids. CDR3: CASSSDRGLITGELFF. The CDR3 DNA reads TGTGCCAGCAGCTCTGACAGGGGGCTTATCACCGGGGAGCTGTTTTTT.

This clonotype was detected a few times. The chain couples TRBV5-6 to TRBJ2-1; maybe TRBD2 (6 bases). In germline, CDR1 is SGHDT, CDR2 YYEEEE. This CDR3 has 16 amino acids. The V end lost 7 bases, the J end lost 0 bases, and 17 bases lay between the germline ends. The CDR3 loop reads CASGEVGKSSYNEQFF. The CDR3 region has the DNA TGTGCCAGCGGGGAGGTCGGGAAGAGCTCCTACAATGAGCAGTTCTTC.

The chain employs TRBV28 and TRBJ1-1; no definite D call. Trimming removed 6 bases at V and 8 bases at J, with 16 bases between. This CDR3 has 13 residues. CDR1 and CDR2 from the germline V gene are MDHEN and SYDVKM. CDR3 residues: CASSLGWVEEAFF. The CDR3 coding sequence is TGTGCCAGCAGCTTAGGCTGGGTTGAGGAAGCTTTCTTT. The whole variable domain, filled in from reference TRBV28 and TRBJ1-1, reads DVKVTQSSRYLVKRTGEKVFLECVQDMDHENMFWYRQDPGLGLRLIYFSYDVKMKEKGDIPEGYSVSREKKERFSLILESASTNQTSMYLCASSLGWVEEAFFGQGTRLTVV.

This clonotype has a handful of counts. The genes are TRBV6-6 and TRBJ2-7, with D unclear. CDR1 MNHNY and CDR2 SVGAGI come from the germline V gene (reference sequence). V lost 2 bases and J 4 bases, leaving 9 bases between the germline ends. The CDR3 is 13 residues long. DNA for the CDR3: TGTGCCAGCAGTTACGGCCGGATTTACGAGCAGTACTTC. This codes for CASSYGRIYEQYF.

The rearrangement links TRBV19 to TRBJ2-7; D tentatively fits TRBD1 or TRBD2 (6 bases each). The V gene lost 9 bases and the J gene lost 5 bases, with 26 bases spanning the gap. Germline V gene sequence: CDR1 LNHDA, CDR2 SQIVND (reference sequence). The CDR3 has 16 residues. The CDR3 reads CAREIRIQGGTNEQYF. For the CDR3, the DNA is TGTGCCAGAGAGATCAGAATCCAAGGAGGGACAAACGAGCAGTACTTC.

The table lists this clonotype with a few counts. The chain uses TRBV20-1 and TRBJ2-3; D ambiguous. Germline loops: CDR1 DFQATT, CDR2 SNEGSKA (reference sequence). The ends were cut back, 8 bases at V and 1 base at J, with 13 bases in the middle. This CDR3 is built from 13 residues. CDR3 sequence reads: CSREVVGTDTQYF. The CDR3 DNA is TGCAGTCGTGAGGTGGTAGGCACAGATACGCAGTATTTT.

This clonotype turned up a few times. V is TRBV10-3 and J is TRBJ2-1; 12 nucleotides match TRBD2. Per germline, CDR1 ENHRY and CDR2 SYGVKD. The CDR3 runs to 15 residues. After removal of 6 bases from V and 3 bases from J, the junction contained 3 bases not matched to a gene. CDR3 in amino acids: CAISLTSGGYNEQFF. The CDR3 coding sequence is TGTGCCATCAGCCTGACTAGCGGGGGCTACAATGAGCAGTTCTTC.

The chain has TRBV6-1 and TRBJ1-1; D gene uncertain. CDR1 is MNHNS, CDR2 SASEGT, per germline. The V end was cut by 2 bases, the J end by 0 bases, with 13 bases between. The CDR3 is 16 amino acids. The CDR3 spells CASSESGLSMNTEAFF. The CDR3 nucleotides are TGTGCCAGCAGTGAAAGCGGGCTGTCTATGAACACTGAAGCTTTCTTT.

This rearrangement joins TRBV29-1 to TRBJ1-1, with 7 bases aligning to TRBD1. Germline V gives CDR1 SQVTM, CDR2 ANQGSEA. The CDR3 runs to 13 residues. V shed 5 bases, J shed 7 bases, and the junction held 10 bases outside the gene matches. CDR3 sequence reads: CSVFSGGGIEAFF. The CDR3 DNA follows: TGCAGCGTTTTTTCAGGGGGTGGCATTGAAGCTTTCTTT.

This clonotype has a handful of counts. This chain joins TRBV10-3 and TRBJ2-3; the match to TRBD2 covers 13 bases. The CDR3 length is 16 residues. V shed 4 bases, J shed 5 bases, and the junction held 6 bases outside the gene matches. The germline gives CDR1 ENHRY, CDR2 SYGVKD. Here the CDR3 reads CAISAGTSGIVDTQYF. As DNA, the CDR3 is TGTGCCATCAGTGCCGGGACTAGCGGGATTGTAGATACGCAGTATTTT.

CDR3 sequence: CASSFGTDEQFF. CDR3 DNA sequence: TGCGCCAGCAGCTTCGGGACGGATGAGCAGTTCTTC. V usage is TRBV5-1 and J usage is TRBJ2-1; D could derive from TRBD1 or TRBD2 (5 bases each). Trimming shortened V by 2 bases and J by 8 bases, and 8 bases separated the two germline ends. The CDR3 contains 12 residues. Germline V gene lookup returns CDR1 SGHRS and CDR2 YFSETQ.

The CDR3 loop is CASSHAIQGGGYGYTF. CDR3 DNA: TGTGCCAGCAGCCACGCGATCCAGGGGGGTGGCTATGGCTACACCTTC. The chain recombines TRBV4-2 with TRBJ1-2; 7 bases match TRBD1. Germline CDR1 reads LGHNA; CDR2 reads YNFKEQ. V lost 3 bases, J lost 4 bases, and 11 bases stayed unmatched. This CDR3 is built from 16 residues.

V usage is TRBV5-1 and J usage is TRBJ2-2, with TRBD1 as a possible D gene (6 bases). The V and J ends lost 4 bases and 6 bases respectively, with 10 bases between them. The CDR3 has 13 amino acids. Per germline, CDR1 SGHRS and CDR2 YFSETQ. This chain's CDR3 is CASSPGTPGELFF. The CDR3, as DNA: TGCGCCAGCAGCCCCGGGACACCCGGGGAGCTGTTTTTT.

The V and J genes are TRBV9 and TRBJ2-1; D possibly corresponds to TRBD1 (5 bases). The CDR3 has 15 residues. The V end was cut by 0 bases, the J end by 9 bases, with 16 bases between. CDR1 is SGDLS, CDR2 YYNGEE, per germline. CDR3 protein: CASSVGKGAECEQFF. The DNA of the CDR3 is TGTGCCAGCAGCGTAGGGAAAGGGGCCGAATGTGAGCAGTTCTTC.